The source of this T cell receptor (beta chain) is a study of CXCR3-negative and CXCR3-positive naive CD8 T cells. Overall study results and limits: TRB CDR3s were more hydrophobic in CXCR3-positive than in CXCR3-negative naive cells.

Details on this clonotype: Its target is not known.

CDR1 and CDR2 (germline): SGHAT, FQNNGV. The CDR3 totals 15 residues. Through 5' RACE with UMI labels, the TRB cDNA libraries were prepared. Reanalyzing the 5' RACE reads, TCRdb keeps one entry per CDR3 protein, without DNA. This specimen shows roughly 130,000 distinct CDR3 sequences; the ten leading clones hold around 0.54%. The origin of this receptor is a human donor in good health. Some clones in this sample may be carry-over from other donors' samples. The chain employs TRBV11-2 and TRBJ2-3; lacking DNA, the TRBD1 call made by TCRdb goes unchecked. What was sequenced was naive CXCR3+ CD8+ T cells from blood. Subset meaning: CD45RO-CCR7+CD27+CD95- naive CD8+ T cells expressing CXCR3 (TNR3+). The CDR3 is CASSLVQGRTDTQYF.